The source of this TCR beta chain is a study of CD8 T cells in ankylosing spondylitis. Findings and limits, study-wide: Reportedly, disease-linked clones are significantly enriched in ankylosing spondylitis patients' matched synovial fluid. Earlier reports found some motif variants in synovial fluid and blood in reactive arthritis.

Of note for this clonotype: Its antigen is not identified.

MiXCR, applied by TCRdb to the 5' RACE reads, yields one record per CDR3 protein. The table includes 85,000 to 100,000 distinct CDR3 sequences, about 9% detected once. Trimming removed 0 bases at V and 0 bases at J, with 19 bases between. This CDR3 contains 20 residues. From germline, CDR1 is SGHRS and CDR2 YFSETQ. Sequencing was done on a sample of blood, either unsorted or a sorted T cell fraction (not recorded which). The clonotype comes from a male donor with ankylosing spondylitis or in good health (not recorded which). The chain recombines TRBV5-1 with TRBJ2-6; tentatively, D is TRBD1 or TRBD2 (5 bases each). CDR3 DNA: TGCGCCAGCAGCTTGGCCCCGGGACCCATAGAAATCTCTGGGGCCAACGTCCTGACTTTC. Amino acid sequence: CASSLAPGPIEISGANVLTF.